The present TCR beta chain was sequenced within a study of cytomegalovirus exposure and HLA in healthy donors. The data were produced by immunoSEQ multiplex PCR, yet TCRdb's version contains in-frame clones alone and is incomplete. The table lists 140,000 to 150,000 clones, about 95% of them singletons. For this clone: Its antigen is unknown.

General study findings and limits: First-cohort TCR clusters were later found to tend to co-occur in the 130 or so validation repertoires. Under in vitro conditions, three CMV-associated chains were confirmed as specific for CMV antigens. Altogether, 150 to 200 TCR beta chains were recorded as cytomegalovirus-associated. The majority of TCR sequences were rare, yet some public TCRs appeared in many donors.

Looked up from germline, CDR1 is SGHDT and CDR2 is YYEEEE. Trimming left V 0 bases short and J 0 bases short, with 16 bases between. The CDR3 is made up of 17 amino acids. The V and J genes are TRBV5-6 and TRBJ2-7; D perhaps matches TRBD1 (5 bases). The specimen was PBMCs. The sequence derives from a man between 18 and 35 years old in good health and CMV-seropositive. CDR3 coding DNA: TGTGCCAGCAGCTTGGATCGAGGCAGGGATCCCTCCTACGAGCAGTACTTC. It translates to CASSLDRGRDPSYEQYF.